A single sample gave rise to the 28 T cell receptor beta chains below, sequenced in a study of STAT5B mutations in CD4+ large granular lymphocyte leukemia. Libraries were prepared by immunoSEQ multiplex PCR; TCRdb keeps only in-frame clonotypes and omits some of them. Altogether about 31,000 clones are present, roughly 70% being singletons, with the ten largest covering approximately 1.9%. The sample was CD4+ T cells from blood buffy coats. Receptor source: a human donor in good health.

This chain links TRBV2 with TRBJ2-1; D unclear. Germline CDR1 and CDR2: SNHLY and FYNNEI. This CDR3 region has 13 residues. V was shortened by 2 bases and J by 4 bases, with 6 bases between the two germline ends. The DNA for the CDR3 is TGTGCCAGCAGTGAAAGGCAGTACAATGAGCAGTTCTTC. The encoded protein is CASSERQYNEQFF. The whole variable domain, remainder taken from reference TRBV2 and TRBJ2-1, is EPEVTQTPSHQVTQMGQEVILRCVPISNHLYFYWYRQILGQKVEFLVSFYNNEISEKSEIFDDQFSVERPDGSNFTLKIRSTKLEDSAMYFCASSERQYNEQFFGPGTRLTVL.

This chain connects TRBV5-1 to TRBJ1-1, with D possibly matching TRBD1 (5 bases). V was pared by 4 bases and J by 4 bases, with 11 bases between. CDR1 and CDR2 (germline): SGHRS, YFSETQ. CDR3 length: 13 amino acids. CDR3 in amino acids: CASSRGESTEAFF. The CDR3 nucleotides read TGCGCCAGCAGCCGGGGGGAGTCCACTGAAGCTTTCTTT.

The CDR3: CASSQDRTPGGYTF. DNA for the CDR3: TGCGCCAGCAGCCAGGACCGGACCCCAGGGGGCTACACCTTC. This rearrangement joins TRBV4-3 to TRBJ1-2, with D possibly matching TRBD1 (5 bases). V lost 3 bases and J lost 8, with 16 bases in between. CDR3 size: 14 residues. The germline V gene has CDR1 LGHNA and CDR2 YSLEER.

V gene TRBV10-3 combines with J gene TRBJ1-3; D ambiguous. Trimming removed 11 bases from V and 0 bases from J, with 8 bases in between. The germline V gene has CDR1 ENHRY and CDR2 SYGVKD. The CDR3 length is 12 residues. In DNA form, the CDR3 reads TGTGCCGGCGGTAGCTCTGGAAACACCATATATTTT. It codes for CAGGSSGNTIYF.

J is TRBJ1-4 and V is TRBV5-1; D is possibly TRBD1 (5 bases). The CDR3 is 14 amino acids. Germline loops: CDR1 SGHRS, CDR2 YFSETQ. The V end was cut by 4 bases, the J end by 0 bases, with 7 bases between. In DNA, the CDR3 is TGCGCCAGCAGCCTAGGGGCAACTAATGAAAAACTGTTTTTT. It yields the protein CASSLGATNEKLFF.

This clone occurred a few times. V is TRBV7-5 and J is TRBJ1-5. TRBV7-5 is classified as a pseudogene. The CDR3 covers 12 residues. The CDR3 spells CGGRGSNQPQHF. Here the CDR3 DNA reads TGTGGGGGGAGGGGTAGCAATCAGCCCCAGCATTTT.

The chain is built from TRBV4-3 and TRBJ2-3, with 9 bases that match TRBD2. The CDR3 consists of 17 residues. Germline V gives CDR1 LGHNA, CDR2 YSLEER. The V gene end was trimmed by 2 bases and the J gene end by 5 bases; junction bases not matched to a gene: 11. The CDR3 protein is CASSQSLAGGPLDTQYF. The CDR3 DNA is TGCGCCAGCAGCCAAAGCCTGGCGGGGGGGCCTTTAGATACGCAGTATTTT.

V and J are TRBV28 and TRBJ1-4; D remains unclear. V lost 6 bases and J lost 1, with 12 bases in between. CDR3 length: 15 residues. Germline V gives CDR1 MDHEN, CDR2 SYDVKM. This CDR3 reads CASSPARGTNEKLFF. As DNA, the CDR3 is TGTGCCAGCAGCCCCGCCCGGGGAACTAATGAAAAACTGTTTTTT.

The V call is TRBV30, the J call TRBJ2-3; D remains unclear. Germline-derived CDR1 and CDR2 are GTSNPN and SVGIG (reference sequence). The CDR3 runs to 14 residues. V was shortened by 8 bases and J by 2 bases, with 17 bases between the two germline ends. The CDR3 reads CAQSELGPTDTQYF. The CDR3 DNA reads TGTGCCCAGTCGGAGCTGGGCCCCACAGATACGCAGTATTTT.

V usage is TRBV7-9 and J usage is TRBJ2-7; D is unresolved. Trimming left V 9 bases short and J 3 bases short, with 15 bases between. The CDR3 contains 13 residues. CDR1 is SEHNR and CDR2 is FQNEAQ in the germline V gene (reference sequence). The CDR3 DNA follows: TGTGCCAGGCCCTCGATTGGATTCTACGAGCAGTACTTC. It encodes CARPSIGFYEQYF.

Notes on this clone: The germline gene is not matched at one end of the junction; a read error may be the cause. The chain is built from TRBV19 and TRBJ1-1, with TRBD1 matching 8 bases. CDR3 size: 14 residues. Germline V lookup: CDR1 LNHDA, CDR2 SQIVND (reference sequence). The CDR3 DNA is TGTGCCAGTAGTATAGGGGGGACAGGAGCCCGGCGGGTCTTT. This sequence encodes CASSIGGTGARRVF.

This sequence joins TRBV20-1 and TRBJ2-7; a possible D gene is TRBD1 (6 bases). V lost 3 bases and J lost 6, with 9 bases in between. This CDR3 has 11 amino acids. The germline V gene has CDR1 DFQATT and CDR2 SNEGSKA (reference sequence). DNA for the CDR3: TGCAGTGCTAGGGGGGCTTCCGAGCAGTACTTC. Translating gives CSARGASEQYF.

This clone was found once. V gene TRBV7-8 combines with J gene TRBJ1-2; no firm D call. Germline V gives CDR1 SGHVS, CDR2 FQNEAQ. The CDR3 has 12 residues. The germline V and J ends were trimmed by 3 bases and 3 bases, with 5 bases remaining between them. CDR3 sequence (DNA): TGTGCCAGCAGCTTCGGGGACTATGGCTACACCTTC. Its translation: CASSFGDYGYTF.

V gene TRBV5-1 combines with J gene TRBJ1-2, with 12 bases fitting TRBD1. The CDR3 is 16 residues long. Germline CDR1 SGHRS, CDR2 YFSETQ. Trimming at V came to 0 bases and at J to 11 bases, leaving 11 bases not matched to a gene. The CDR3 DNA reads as TGCGCCAGCAGCTTGGCTACCCCCGGGACAGGGGGCTGGTACACCTTC. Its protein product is CASSLATPGTGGWYTF.

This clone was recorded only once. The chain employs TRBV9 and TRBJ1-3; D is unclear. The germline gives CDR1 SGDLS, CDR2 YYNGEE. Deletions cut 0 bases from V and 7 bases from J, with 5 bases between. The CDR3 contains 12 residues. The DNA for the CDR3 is TGTGCCAGCAGCGTAGATTTCAACACCATATATTTT. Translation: CASSVDFNTIYF.

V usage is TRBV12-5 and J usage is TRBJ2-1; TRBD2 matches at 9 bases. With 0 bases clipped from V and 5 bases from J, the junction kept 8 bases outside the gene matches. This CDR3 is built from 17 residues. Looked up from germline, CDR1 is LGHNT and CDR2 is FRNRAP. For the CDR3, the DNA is TGTGCTAGTGGTTTGGTTCTAGGAGCGGGGGGCCACAATGAGCAGTTCTTC. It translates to CASGLVLGAGGHNEQFF.

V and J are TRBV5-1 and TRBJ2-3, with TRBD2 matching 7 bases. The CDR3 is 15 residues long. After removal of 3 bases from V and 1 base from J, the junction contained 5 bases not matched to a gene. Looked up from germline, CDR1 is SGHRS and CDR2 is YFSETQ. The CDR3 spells CASSWTAGGTDTQYF. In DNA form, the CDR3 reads TGCGCCAGCAGCTGGACGGCGGGGGGCACAGATACGCAGTATTTT.

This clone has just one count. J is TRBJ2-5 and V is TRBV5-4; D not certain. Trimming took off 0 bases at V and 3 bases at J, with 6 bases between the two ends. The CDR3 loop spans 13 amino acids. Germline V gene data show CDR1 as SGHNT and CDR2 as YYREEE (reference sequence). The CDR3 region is CASSLVSKETQYF. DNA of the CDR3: TGTGCCAGCAGCTTGGTCTCCAAAGAGACCCAGTACTTC.

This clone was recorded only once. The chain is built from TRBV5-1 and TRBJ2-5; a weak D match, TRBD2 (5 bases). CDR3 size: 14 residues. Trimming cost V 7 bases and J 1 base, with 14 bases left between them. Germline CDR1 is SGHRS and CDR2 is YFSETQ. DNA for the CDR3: TGCGCCAGCCGACCGGGGTTGTCCCAAGAGACCCAGTACTTC. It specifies CASRPGLSQETQYF.

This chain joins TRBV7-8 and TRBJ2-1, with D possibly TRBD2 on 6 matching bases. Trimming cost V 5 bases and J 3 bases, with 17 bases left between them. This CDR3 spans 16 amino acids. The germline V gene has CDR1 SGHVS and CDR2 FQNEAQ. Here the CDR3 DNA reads TGTGCCAGCAGCCTTAGGGTATTAGCGGTCTACAATGAGCAGTTCTTC. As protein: CASSLRVLAVYNEQFF.

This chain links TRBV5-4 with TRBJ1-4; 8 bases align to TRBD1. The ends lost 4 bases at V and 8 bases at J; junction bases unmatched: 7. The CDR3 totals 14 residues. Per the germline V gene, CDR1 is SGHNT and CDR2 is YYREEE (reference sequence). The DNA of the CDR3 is TGTGCCAGCAGCAGACAGGGGCTGGAAGAAAAACTGTTTTTT. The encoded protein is CASSRQGLEEKLFF.

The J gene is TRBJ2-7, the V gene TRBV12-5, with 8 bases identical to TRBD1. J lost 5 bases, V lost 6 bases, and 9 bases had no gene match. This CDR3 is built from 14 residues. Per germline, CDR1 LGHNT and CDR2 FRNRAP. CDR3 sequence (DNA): TGTGCTAGTGGCTTCGGACAGGGCTTAGACGAGCAGTACTTC. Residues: CASGFGQGLDEQYF. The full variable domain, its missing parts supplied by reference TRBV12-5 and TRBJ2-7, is DARVTQTPRHKVTEMGQEVTMRCQPILGHNTVFWYRQTMMQGLELLAYFRNRAPLDDSGMPKDRFSAEMPDATLATLKIQPSEPRDSAVYFCASGFGQGLDEQYFGPGTRLTVT.

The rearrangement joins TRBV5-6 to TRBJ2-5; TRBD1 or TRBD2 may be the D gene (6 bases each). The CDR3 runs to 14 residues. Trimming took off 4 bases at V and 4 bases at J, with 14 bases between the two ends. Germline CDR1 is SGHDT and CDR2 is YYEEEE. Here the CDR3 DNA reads TGTGCCAGCAGCCCGTTGGGGGGCGGAGAGACCCAGTACTTC. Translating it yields CASSPLGGGETQYF.

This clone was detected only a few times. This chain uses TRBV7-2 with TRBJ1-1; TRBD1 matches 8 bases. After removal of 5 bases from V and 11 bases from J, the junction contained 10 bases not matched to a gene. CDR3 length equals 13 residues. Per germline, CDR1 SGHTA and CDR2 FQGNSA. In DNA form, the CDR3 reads TGTGCCAGCAGCCAGGACAGGGCCATGTTGGCTTTCTTT. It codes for CASSQDRAMLAFF.

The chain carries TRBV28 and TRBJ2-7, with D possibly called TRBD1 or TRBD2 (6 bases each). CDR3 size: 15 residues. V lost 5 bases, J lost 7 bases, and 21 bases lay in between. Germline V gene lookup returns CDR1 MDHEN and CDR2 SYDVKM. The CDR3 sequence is CASSTRTIQGREQYF. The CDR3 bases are TGTGCCAGCAGTACCCGGACTATTCAGGGGCGAGAGCAGTACTTC.

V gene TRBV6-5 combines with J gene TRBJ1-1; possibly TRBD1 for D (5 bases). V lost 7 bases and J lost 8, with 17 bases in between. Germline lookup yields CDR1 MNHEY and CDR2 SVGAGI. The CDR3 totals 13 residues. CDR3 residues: CASKRGGEGEAFF. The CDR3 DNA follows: TGTGCCAGCAAACGGGGGGGGGAAGGGGAAGCTTTCTTT.

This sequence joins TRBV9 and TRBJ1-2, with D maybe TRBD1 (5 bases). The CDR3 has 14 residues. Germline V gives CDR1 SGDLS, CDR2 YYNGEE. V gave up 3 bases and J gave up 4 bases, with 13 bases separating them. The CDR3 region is CASSGGLWTYGYTF. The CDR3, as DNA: TGTGCCAGCAGCGGGGGCCTGTGGACCTATGGCTACACCTTC.

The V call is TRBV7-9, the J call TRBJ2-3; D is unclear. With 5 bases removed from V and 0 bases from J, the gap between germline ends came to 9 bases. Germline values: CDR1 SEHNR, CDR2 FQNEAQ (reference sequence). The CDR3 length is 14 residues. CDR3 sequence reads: CASSRSYSTDTQYF. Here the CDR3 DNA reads TGTGCCAGCAGCCGCAGCTATAGCACAGATACGCAGTATTTT.